Reported below is one TCR beta chain. No antigen is known for it. Sorting defined conventional CD4 T cells as CD4+CD127+. The data belong to a study of B cell selection in AIRE deficiency. The study's findings and limits: In TCRBV usage, CDR3 length and diversity, patient Tconv and Treg cells matched healthy donors. Of fewer than 4,500 shared Treg TCRbeta sequences, 31.6% were healthy-donor-only and around 8.6% patient-only.

Generated by immunoSEQ multiplex PCR, the TCRdb table keeps only in-frame clones and is missing some. Of 20,000 to 25,000 clones detected, almost 98% appear once; the ten largest clones hold approximately 0.2%. The TCR comes from a human donor with AIRE deficiency. The sequenced sample consisted of conventional CD4+ T cells sorted from PBMCs.

The CDR3 nucleotides are TGTGCCAGCAGTTTGCAGGGGCACGAGCAGTACTTC. Its protein is CASSLQGHEQYF. This chain uses TRBV28 with TRBJ2-7, with D perhaps TRBD1 (6 bases). This CDR3 region has 12 residues. Looked up from germline, CDR1 is MDHEN and CDR2 is SYDVKM. The V and J ends lost 3 bases and 5 bases respectively, with 8 bases between them.